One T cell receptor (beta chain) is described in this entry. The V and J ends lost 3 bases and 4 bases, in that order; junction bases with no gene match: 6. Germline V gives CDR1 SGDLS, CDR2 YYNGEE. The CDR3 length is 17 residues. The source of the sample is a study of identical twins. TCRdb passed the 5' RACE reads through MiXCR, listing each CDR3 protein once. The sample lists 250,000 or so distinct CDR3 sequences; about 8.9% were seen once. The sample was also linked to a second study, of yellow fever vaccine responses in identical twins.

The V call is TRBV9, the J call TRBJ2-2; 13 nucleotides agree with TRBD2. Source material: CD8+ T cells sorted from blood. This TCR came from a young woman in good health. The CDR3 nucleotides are TGTGCCAGCAGCGCGAGGACTAGCGGGAGTATCACCGGGGAGCTGTTTTTT. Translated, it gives CASSARTSGSITGELFF.